This TCR beta chain originates from a study of OX40 agonist ivuxolimab in advanced cancers. Study in general: Ivuxolimab doses were 0.01, 0.1, 0.3, 1.5, 3 or 10 mg/kg every 2 weeks. A male proportion of 70% to 90% was recorded, with mean age about 60 years and range roughly 23 to 79.

Clones were sequenced by immunoSEQ multiplex PCR, and TCRdb holds only the in-frame ones, with some missing. The repertoire holds over 100,000 clones, with 85% to 95% as singletons. This clone was detected a few times. The ends were cut back, 7 bases at V and 0 bases at J, with 13 bases in the middle. CDR1 and CDR2 (germline): MNHNS, SASEGT. This CDR3 has 14 residues. The rearrangement links TRBV6-1 to TRBJ2-7; TRBD2 might be the D (6 bases). The sample consisted of CD4+ or CD8+ T cells sorted from blood, taken in a trial of the OX40 agonist ivuxolimab. The sequence was obtained from an adult with an advanced solid tumor such as melanoma, head and neck, liver or kidney cancer. This CDR3 reads CASNPPGSSYEQYF. CDR3 DNA: TGTGCCAGCAATCCGCCCGGGAGCTCCTACGAGCAGTACTTC.